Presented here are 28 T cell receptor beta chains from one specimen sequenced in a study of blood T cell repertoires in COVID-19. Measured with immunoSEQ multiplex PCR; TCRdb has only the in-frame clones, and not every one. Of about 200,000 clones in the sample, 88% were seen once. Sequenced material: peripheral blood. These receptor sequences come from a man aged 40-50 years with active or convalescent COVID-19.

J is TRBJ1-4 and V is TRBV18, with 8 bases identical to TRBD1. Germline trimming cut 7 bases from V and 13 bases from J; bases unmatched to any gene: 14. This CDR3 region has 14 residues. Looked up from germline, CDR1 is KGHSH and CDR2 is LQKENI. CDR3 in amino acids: CASYADRATTGLFF. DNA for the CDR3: TGTGCCAGCTACGCGGACAGGGCTACCACAGGACTGTTTTTT.

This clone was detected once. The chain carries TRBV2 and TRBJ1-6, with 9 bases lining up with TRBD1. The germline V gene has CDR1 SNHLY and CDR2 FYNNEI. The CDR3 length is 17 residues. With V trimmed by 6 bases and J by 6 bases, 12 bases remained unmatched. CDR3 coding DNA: TGTGCCAGCAGCGAACAGGGGGCAGTTCAAGTTAATTCACCCCTCCACTTT. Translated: CASSEQGAVQVNSPLHF.

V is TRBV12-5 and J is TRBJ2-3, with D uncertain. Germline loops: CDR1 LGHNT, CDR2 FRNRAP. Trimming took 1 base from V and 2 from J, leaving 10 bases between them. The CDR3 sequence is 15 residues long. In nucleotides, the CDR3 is TGTGCTAGTGGTTTGGCCGCAGGTACCACAGATACGCAGTATTTT. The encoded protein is CASGLAAGTTDTQYF. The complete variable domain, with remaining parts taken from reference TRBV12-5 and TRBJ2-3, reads DARVTQTPRHKVTEMGQEVTMRCQPILGHNTVFWYRQTMMQGLELLAYFRNRAPLDDSGMPKDRFSAEMPDATLATLKIQPSEPRDSAVYFCASGLAAGTTDTQYFGPGTRLTVL.

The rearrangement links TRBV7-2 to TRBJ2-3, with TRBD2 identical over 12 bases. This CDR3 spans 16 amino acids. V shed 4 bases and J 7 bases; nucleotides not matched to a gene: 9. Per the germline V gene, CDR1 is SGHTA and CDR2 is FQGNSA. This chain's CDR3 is CASSSTSGGNLNTQYF. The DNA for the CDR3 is TGTGCCAGCAGCTCGACTAGCGGGGGAAATCTGAATACGCAGTATTTT.

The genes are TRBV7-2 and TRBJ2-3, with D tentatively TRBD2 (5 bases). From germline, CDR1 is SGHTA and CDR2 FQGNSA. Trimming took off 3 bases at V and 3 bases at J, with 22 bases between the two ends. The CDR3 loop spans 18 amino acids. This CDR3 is CASSFGPLRRIRTDTQYF. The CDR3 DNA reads TGTGCCAGCAGCTTTGGTCCTTTGCGGAGGATTAGGACAGATACGCAGTATTTT.

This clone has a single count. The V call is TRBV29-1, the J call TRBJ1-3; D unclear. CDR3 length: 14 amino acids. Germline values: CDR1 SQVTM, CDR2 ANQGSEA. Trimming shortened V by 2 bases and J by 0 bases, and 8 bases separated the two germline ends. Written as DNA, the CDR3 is TGCAGCGTTGAACGCACGAGCTCTGGAAACACCATATATTTT. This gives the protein CSVERTSSGNTIYF.

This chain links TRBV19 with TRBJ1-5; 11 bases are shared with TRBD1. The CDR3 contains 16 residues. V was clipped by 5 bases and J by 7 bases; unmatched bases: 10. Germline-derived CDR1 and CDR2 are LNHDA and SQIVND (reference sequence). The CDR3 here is CASSFRDRGFHQPQHF. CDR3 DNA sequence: TGTGCCAGTAGTTTCCGGGACAGGGGGTTCCACCAGCCCCAGCATTTT.

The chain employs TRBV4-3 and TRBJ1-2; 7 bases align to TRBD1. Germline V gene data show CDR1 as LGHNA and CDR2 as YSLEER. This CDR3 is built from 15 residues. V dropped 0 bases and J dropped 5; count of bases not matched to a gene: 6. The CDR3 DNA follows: TGCGCCAGCAGCCAAGATGGAGGGGGCTTGTATGGCTACACCTTC. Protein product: CASSQDGGGLYGYTF.

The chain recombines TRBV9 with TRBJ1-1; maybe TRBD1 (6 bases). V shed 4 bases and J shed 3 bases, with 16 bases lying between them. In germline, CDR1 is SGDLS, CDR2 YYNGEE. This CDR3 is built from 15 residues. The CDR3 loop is CASSPGTPRDTEAFF. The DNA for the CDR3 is TGTGCCAGCAGCCCAGGGACACCCCGGGACACTGAAGCTTTCTTT. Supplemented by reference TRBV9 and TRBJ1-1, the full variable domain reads DSGVTQTPKHLITATGQRVTLRCSPRSGDLSVYWYQQSLDQGLQFLIQYYNGEERAKGNILERFSAQQFPDLHSELNLSSLELGDSALYFCASSPGTPRDTEAFFGQGTRLTVV.

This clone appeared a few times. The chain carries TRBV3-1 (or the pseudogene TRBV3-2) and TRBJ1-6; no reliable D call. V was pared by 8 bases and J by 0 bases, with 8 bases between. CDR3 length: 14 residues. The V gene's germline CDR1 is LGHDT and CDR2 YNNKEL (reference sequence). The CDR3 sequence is CASVGSSYNSPLHF. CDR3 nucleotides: TGTGCCAGCGTGGGGAGCTCCTATAATTCACCCCTCCACTTT.

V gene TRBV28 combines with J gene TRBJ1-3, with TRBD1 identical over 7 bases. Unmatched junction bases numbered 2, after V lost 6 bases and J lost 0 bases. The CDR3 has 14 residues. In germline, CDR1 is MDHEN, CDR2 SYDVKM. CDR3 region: CASSAGGSGNTIYF. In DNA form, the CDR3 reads TGTGCCAGCAGCGCAGGGGGCTCTGGAAACACCATATATTTT.

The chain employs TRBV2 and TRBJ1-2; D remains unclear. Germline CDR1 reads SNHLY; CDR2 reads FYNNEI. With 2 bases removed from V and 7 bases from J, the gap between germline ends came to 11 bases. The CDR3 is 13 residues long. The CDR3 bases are TGTGCCAGCAGTGAACAAGGTTCGGGTGGCTACACCTTC. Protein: CASSEQGSGGYTF.

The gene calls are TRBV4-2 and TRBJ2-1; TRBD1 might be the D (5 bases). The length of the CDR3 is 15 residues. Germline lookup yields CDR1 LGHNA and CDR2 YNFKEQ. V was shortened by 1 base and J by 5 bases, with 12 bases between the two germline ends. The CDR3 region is CASSQVQGQDNEQFF. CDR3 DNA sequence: TGTGCCAGCAGCCAAGTCCAGGGCCAAGACAATGAGCAGTTCTTC.

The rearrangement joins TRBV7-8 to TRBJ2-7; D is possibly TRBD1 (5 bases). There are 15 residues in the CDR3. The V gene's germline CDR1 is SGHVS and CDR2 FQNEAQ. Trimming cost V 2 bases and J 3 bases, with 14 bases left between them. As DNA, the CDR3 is TGTGCCAGCAGCTTAAAAAAGGGGCCCAACTACGAGCAGTACTTC. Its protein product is CASSLKKGPNYEQYF.

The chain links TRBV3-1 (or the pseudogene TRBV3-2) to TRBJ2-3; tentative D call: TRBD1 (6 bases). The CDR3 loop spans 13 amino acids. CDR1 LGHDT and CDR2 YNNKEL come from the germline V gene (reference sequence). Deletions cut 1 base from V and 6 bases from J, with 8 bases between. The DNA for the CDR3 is TGTGCCAGCAGCCAAGGGGACACCGATACGCAGTATTTT. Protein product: CASSQGDTDTQYF.

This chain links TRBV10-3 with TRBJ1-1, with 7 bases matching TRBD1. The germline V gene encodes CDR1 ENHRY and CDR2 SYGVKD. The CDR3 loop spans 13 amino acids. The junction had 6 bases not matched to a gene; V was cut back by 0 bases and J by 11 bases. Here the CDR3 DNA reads TGTGCCATCAGTGAGTCGAGTCTACAGGGGGCTTTCTTT. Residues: CAISESSLQGAFF.

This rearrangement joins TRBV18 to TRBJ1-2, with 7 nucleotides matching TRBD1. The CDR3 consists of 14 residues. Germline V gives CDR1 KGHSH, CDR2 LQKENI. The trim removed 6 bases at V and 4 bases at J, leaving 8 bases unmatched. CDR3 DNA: TGTGCCAGCTCCTCAACAGGGGCGGGCTATGGCTACACCTTC. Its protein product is CASSSTGAGYGYTF.

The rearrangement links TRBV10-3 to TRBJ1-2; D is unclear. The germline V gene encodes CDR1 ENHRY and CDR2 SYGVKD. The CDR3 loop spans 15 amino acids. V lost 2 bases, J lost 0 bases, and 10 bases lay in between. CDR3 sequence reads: CAISEVRLANYGYTF. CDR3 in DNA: TGTGCCATCAGTGAGGTCCGCTTAGCTAACTATGGCTACACCTTC.

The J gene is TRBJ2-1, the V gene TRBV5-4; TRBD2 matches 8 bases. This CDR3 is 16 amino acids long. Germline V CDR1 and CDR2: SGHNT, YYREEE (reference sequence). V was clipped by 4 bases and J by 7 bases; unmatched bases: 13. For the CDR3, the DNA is TGTGCCAGCAGCCCTGGCCCAGCGGGGGCAGCAAATGAGCAGTTCTTC. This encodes CASSPGPAGAANEQFF. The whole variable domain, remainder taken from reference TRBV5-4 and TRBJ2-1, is ETGVTQSPTHLIKTRGQQVTLRCSSQSGHNTVSWYQQALGQGPQFIFQYYREEENGRGNFPPRFSGLQFPNYSSELNVNALELDDSALYLCASSPGPAGAANEQFFGPGTRLTVL.

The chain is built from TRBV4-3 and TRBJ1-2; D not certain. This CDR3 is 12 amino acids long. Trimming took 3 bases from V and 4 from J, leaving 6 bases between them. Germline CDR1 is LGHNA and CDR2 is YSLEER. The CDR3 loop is CASSHNSYGYTF. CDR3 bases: TGCGCCAGCAGCCATAACAGCTATGGCTACACCTTC.

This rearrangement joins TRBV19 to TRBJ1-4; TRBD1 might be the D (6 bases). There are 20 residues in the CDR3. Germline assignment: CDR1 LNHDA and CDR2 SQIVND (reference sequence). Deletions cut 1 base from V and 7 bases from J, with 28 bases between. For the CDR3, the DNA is TGTGCCAGTAGTATAGGGCCAAACAGGGCAAGCAGCACTCACGGTGAAAAACTGTTTTTT. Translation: CASSIGPNRASSTHGEKLFF.

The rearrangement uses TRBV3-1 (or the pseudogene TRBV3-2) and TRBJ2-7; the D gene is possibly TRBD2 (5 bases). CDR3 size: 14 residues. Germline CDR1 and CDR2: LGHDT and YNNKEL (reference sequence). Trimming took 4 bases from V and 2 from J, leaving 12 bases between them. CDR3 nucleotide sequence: TGTGCCAGCAGCCCTCTCGCGGGTACCTACGAGCAGTACTTC. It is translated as CASSPLAGTYEQYF.

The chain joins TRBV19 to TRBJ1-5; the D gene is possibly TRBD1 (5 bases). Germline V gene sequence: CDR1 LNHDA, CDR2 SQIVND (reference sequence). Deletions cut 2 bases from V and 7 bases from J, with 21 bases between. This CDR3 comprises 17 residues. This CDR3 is CASSIFRGIRQTQPQHF. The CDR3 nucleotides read TGTGCCAGTAGTATATTCCGGGGGATTAGGCAGACACAGCCCCAGCATTTT.

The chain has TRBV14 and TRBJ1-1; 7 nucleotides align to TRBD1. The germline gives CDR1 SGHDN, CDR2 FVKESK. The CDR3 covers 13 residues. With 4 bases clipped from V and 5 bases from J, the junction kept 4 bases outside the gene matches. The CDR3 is CASSRQGGTEAFF. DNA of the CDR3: TGTGCCAGCAGCCGACAGGGTGGTACTGAAGCTTTCTTT.

CDR3 loop: CASSLAWDRHGYTF. Here the CDR3 DNA reads TGTGCCAGCAGTCTCGCTTGGGACAGACATGGCTACACCTTC. The chain couples TRBV28 to TRBJ1-2; the match to TRBD1 covers 7 bases. The V gene's germline CDR1 is MDHEN and CDR2 SYDVKM. CDR3 length equals 14 residues. Unmatched junction bases numbered 9, after V lost 5 bases and J lost 6 bases.

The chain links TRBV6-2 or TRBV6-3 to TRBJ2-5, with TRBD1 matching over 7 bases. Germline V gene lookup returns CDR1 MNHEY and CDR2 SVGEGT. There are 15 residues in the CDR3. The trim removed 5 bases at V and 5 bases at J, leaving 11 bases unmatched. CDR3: CASSQGEDSSETQYF. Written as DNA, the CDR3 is TGTGCCAGCAGTCAGGGGGAAGACAGTTCGGAGACCCAGTACTTC.

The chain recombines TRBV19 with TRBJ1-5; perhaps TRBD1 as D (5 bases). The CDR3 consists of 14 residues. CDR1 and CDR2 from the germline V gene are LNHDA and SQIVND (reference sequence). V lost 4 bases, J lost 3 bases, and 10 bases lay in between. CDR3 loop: CASSTPGYNQPQHF. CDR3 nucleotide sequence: TGTGCCAGTAGTACTCCAGGGTACAATCAGCCCCAGCATTTT.

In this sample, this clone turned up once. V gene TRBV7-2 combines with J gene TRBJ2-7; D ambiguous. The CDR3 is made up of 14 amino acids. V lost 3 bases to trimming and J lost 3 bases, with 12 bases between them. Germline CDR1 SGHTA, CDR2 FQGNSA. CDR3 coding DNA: TGTGCCAGCAGCTTGGGCCTCCTGAACTACGAGCAGTACTTC. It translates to CASSLGLLNYEQYF.